The T cell receptor beta chain under discussion was sequenced for a study of T-cell reconstitution after alpha-beta-depleted transplantation in children. Unique molecular identifiers tagged the TCRbeta library. TCRdb fed the PCR reads into MiXCR, producing one record per CDR3 protein. The sample yields around 380,000 distinct CDR3 sequences, about a tenth seen once. This clonotype was picked up a small number of times. This material consisted of PBMCs from the stem cell graft donor, taken from the stem cell graft. The receptor comes from a human donor who donated a stem cell graft to a child with acute myeloid leukemia.

This chain's CDR3 is CASSLADRAPGETQYF. In nucleotides, the CDR3 is TGCGCCAGCAGCCTAGCGGACAGGGCCCCGGGGGAGACCCAGTACTTC. This chain links TRBV4-1 with TRBJ2-5, with 8 bases identical to TRBD1. After removal of 4 bases from V and 5 bases from J, the junction contained 12 bases not matched to a gene. This CDR3 is 16 amino acids long. CDR1 is MGHRA, CDR2 YSYEKL, per germline.